The clone carrying this T cell receptor beta chain was detected many times. Its antigen is not identified. This sample was taken from a study of CD8 T cells in ankylosing spondylitis. TCRdb used MiXCR to reprocess the 5' RACE reads, holding one entry per CDR3 protein. The table lists 15,000 to 20,000 distinct CDR3 sequences, over 7% of them singletons. This CDR3 is 17 amino acids long. Trimming removed 1 base from V and 2 bases from J; junction bases left unmatched: 7. Per germline, CDR1 SGHTA and CDR2 FQGNSA. Points from the study as a whole: Reactive arthritis synovial fluid and blood were previously reported to contain some motif variants.

Sequencing was carried out using blood. The rearrangement joins TRBV7-2 to TRBJ2-1, with 8 bases fitting TRBD2. This receptor was identified in a male donor with ankylosing spondylitis or in good health (not recorded which). CDR3 sequence reads: CASSLGRRRGAYNEQFF. The CDR3 region has the DNA TGTGCCAGCAGCTTAGGCCGGCGGCGGGGGGCCTACAATGAGCAGTTCTTC.